This TCR beta chain was observed in a study of blood T cells in healthy people across ages. Sample-barcoded 5' priming and a J-beta primer mix drove a second PCR of 7 to 11 cycles. TCRdb re-called the 5' RACE reads with MiXCR, one entry per CDR3 protein. The sample shows around 800,000 distinct CDR3 sequences, around 24% of them seen only once. Drawn from each donor were approximately 10 milliliters of peripheral blood. This CDR3 is built from 16 residues. Germline V lookup: CDR1 SGHAT, CDR2 FQNNGV. The ends were cut back, 1 base at V and 1 base at J, with 13 bases in the middle. Study conclusions and caveats: It was the long-lived donors that had more naive CD4+ cells and higher diversity than aged donors.

This clonotype came up a few times. Its antigen is still unknown. The same data also went into a second study, on T cells of mothers and their children.

The clonotype was recovered from a boy aged 10-17 years in good health. This sequence joins TRBV11-2 and TRBJ2-5; D is ambiguous. The sample comprised blood. This CDR3 is CASSLGGLGIQETQYF. CDR3 in DNA: TGTGCCAGCAGCTTAGGGGGTTTGGGAATCCAAGAGACCCAGTACTTC.